What follows are 19 T cell receptor beta chains derived from one specimen sequenced in a study of immune evolution from preneoplasia to lung adenocarcinoma. Assay used: immunoSEQ multiplex PCR; TCRdb lists only in-frame clones, some missing. The sample yields around 6,200 clones, about three quarters seen once. Sequencing input: FFPE invasive lung adenocarcinoma tissue. The receptors here all came from a person aged 45-60 years with lung adenocarcinoma.

J is TRBJ2-1 and V is TRBV25-1; weak D call: TRBD1 (6 bases). The V and J ends lost 5 bases and 4 bases respectively, with 15 bases between them. CDR1 and CDR2 (germline): MGHDK, SYGVNS. CDR3 length: 15 amino acids. CDR3 nucleotide sequence: TGTGCCAGCAGTAAAACAGGGTCCGGGTACAATGAGCAGTTCTTC. Translating it yields CASSKTGSGYNEQFF.

The table lists this clone with a count of one. V and J are TRBV9 and TRBJ2-5; tentative D call: TRBD2 (6 bases). Deletions cut 0 bases from V and 9 bases from J, with 15 bases between. This CDR3 is built from 14 residues. Germline V gene data show CDR1 as SGDLS and CDR2 as YYNGEE. In nucleotides, the CDR3 is TGTGCCAGCAGCGTAGACGGAGGGTGGGACGCCCAGTACTTC. This codes for CASSVDGGWDAQYF. Filled out from reference TRBV9 and TRBJ2-5, the complete variable domain reads DSGVTQTPKHLITATGQRVTLRCSPRSGDLSVYWYQQSLDQGLQFLIQYYNGEERAKGNILERFSAQQFPDLHSELNLSSLELGDSALYFCASSVDGGWDAQYFGPGTRLLVL.

The V call is TRBV28, the J call TRBJ2-2; tentative D call: TRBD1 (6 bases). The CDR3 sequence is 16 residues long. V gave up 7 bases and J gave up 4 bases, with 19 bases separating them. The germline gives CDR1 MDHEN, CDR2 SYDVKM. CDR3 sequence: CASKGRGLSVTGELFF. DNA of the CDR3: TGTGCCAGCAAGGGCAGGGGCCTTAGCGTCACCGGGGAGCTGTTTTTT.

This chain links TRBV7-2 with TRBJ2-1; no clear D. CDR1 is SGHTA, CDR2 FQGNSA, per germline. The CDR3 sequence is 13 residues long. Trimming took 1 base from V and 6 from J, leaving 7 bases between them. The CDR3 bases are TGTGCCAGCAGCTTAGAATCTTCCAATGAGCAGTTCTTC. Translation: CASSLESSNEQFF. The full variable domain, its missing parts supplied by reference TRBV7-2 and TRBJ2-1, is GAGVSQSPSNKVTEKGKDVELRCDPISGHTALYWYRQSLGQGLEFLIYFQGNSAPDKSGLPSDRFSAERTGGSVSTLTIQRTQQEDSAVYLCASSLESSNEQFFGPGTRLTVL.

On this clone itself: Because the CDR3's place on the DNA is in doubt, the DNA is left out and the CDR3 is given as listed by TCRdb. The CDR3 loop reads CASSSSLEAFF. The rearrangement uses TRBV28 and TRBJ1-1. Ends included, the CDR3 has 11 residues. CDR1 and CDR2 (germline): MDHEN, SYDVKM.

This clone appeared a few times. The chain joins TRBV7-3 to TRBJ2-7, with TRBD2 as a possible D gene (6 bases). Germline-derived CDR1 and CDR2 are SGHTA and FQGTGA. The V and J ends lost 5 bases and 8 bases respectively, with 13 bases between them. The CDR3 extends over 12 amino acids. CDR3 protein: CASSHTGTQQYF. The CDR3 DNA is TGTGCCAGCAGCCACACCGGGACTCAGCAGTACTTC.

This rearrangement joins TRBV19 to TRBJ1-5; D uncertain. The length of the CDR3 is 16 residues. Trimming removed 5 bases at V and 2 bases at J, with 16 bases between. The germline V gene encodes CDR1 LNHDA and CDR2 SQIVND (reference sequence). DNA for the CDR3: TGTGCCAGTAGTCCGGGGATGGGTCGGGGCAATCAGCCCCAGCATTTT. This gives the protein CASSPGMGRGNQPQHF.

The V and J genes are TRBV18 and TRBJ2-2; TRBD1 might be the D (7 bases). The V end was cut by 4 bases, the J end by 5 bases, with 20 bases between. The CDR3 has 17 residues. In germline, CDR1 is KGHSH, CDR2 LQKENI. As DNA, the CDR3 is TGTGCCAGCTCACACCAAGGAACAGGGGAGGTGACCGGGGAGCTGTTTTTT. The encoded protein is CASSHQGTGEVTGELFF.

The rearrangement joins TRBV19 to TRBJ2-6, with D perhaps TRBD1 or TRBD2 (5 bases each). From germline, CDR1 is LNHDA and CDR2 SQIVND (reference sequence). The CDR3 contains 16 residues. V lost 2 bases to trimming and J lost 4 bases, with 12 bases between them. The CDR3 sequence is CASSIWRGAGANVLTF. The CDR3 region has the DNA TGTGCCAGTAGTATATGGAGAGGGGCCGGGGCCAACGTCCTGACTTTC.

CDR3 nucleotide sequence: TGTGCCAGCAGCTGGGGACGGACAAACACTAGCACAGATACGCAGTATTTT. It is translated as CASSWGRTNTSTDTQYF. The J gene is TRBJ2-3, the V gene TRBV13; D might be TRBD1 or TRBD2, each matching 5 bases. There are 17 residues in the CDR3. V was clipped by 4 bases and J by 0 bases, with 17 bases between them. Germline CDR1 PRHDT, CDR2 FYEKMQ (reference sequence).

The chain links TRBV2 to TRBJ1-2, with D unresolved. From germline, CDR1 is SNHLY and CDR2 FYNNEI. Trimming removed 7 bases at V and 8 bases at J, with 11 bases between. CDR3 length: 11 residues. The CDR3 DNA reads TGTGCCAGCAAGCCAGAAGCAGGCTACACCTTC. This encodes CASKPEAGYTF.

The chain joins TRBV5-6 to TRBJ2-7, with 12 bases aligning to TRBD1. Germline values: CDR1 SGHDT, CDR2 YYEEEE. CDR3 length: 15 amino acids. J gave up 6 bases and V 6 bases, and 10 bases lay outside the gene matches. CDR3 sequence: CASNSLGQGASEQYF. CDR3 nucleotides: TGTGCCAGCAACTCTCTGGGACAGGGGGCTTCCGAGCAGTACTTC.

The V call is TRBV20-1, the J call TRBJ1-4; D is uncertain. The germline CDR1 and CDR2 sequences are DFQATT and SNEGSKA (reference sequence). V lost 5 bases to trimming and J lost 4 bases, with 2 bases between them. The CDR3 totals 10 residues. The DNA of the CDR3 is TGCAGTGCTTATAATGAAAAACTGTTTTTT. It codes for CSAYNEKLFF.

This chain links TRBV19 with TRBJ2-1; tentatively, D is TRBD2 (5 bases). V dropped 3 bases and J dropped 11 bases, with 23 bases sitting between them. The CDR3 runs 16 residues. Germline V gene lookup returns CDR1 LNHDA and CDR2 SQIVND (reference sequence). CDR3 residues: CASSIGLIQANGKQFF. The CDR3 nucleotides are TGTGCCAGTAGTATCGGGCTAATCCAGGCTAACGGGAAGCAGTTCTTC.

V is TRBV6-5 and J is TRBJ2-7, with unresolved D. The V gene's germline CDR1 is MNHEY and CDR2 SVGAGI. The CDR3 has 11 amino acids. V was clipped by 10 bases and J by 3 bases, with 10 bases between them. The CDR3 region is CATEKDYEQYF. The DNA for the CDR3 is TGTGCCACCGAGAAAGACTACGAGCAGTACTTC.

The chain combines TRBV7-6 with TRBJ1-5; 11 bases line up with TRBD1. Losses at the gene ends were 2 bases for V and 2 bases for J; bases not matched to a gene: 2. Germline-derived CDR1 and CDR2 are SGHVS and FNYEAQ. The CDR3 spans 16 residues. The chain's CDR3 is CASSLTGQGGNQPQHF. Here the CDR3 DNA reads TGTGCCAGCAGCTTAACGGGACAGGGGGGCAATCAGCCCCAGCATTTT.

Here the CDR3 DNA reads TGCAGCGTTGAAGGGCCCCCTGAAGCTTTCTTT. It specifies CSVEGPPEAFF. The genes are TRBV29-1 and TRBJ1-1; D gene uncertain. Germline V gene data show CDR1 as SQVTM and CDR2 as ANQGSEA. The CDR3 is 11 residues long. V lost 1 base to trimming and J lost 6 bases, with 6 bases between them.

The chain carries TRBV2 and TRBJ2-7, with 9 positions matching TRBD1. Germline CDR1 reads SNHLY; CDR2 reads FYNNEI. J gave up 5 bases and V 10 bases, and 12 bases lay outside the gene matches. The CDR3 runs 14 residues. CDR3 coding DNA: TGTGCCACCGTGACACAGGGGGCGCGTAACGAGCAGTACTTC. It translates to CATVTQGARNEQYF.

This clone turned up a few times. The chain joins TRBV11-2 to TRBJ2-7, with 7 bases aligning to TRBD2. CDR1 SGHAT and CDR2 FQNNGV come from the germline V gene. V trimming: 4 bases; J trimming: 1 base; junction bases outside the gene matches: 7. The CDR3 extends over 15 amino acids. This CDR3 is CASSSRIAGSYEQYF. The CDR3 coding sequence is TGTGCCAGCAGCTCCCGAATAGCGGGTTCCTACGAGCAGTACTTC.